Reported below is one T cell receptor beta chain. Its target is unknown. This sample is drawn from a study of T cells in Graves' hyperthyroidism and ophthalmopathy. PBMCs were collected from a roughly 10 ml volume of fresh peripheral blood. Study outcomes and limitations: Ophthalmopathy was distinguished from stable hyperthyroidism by 13 V-J signatures.

From germline, CDR1 is MNHNS and CDR2 SASEGT. The junction had 6 bases not matched to a gene; V was cut back by 4 bases and J by 1 base. This CDR3 contains 16 residues. What was amplified from RNA transcripts were TCR beta CDR3 regions. An initial round of RT-PCR targeting the TCR CDR3 relied on the HTBI primer set. TCRdb recomputed calls from the multiplex PCR reads with MiXCR, one row per CDR3 protein. The sample comprises hundreds of thousands of distinct CDR3 sequences, less than 25% of which are singletons, and more than 30% rests with the top ten. The chain has TRBV6-1 and TRBJ2-2; TRBD1 aligns across 7 bases. The source is a man under 40 with Graves' ophthalmopathy. Sequencing was done on a sample of blood. CDR3 sequence reads: CASSVNRGQNTGELFF. CDR3 coding DNA: TGTGCCAGCAGTGTAAACAGGGGCCAGAACACCGGGGAGCTGTTTTTT.